This T cell receptor (beta chain) emerged from a study of T-cell memory formation after mild COVID-19. Concerning this clonotype: The antigen is undetermined.

MiXCR, applied by TCRdb to the 5' RACE reads, yields one record per CDR3 protein. This table holds a few hundred thousand distinct CDR3 sequences, approximately 14% found once. The CDR3 consists of 11 residues. V was clipped by 0 bases and J by 9 bases, with 9 bases between them. CDR1 is DFQATT, CDR2 SNEGSKA, per germline (reference sequence). Study findings and constraints: Those CD4+ clones that contracted were mainly in CM and EM (CD8+ ones in EMRA).

The chain is built from TRBV20-1 and TRBJ2-7; D may be TRBD2 (6 bases). Sequencing input: PBMCs or a T cell subset sorted from them (not recorded which). This clonotype was sampled from a man aged 18-30 years who had mild COVID-19 (a few samples of this study predate the infection). Cell type and time point are not known. This CDR3 is CSAREGTWQYV. The CDR3 nucleotides are TGCAGTGCTAGAGAGGGGACTTGGCAGTACGTC.